The clone carrying this TCR beta chain was seen many times. This entry belongs to a study of T cells in Graves' hyperthyroidism and ophthalmopathy. Germline V gives CDR1 SGHKS, CDR2 YYEKEE (reference sequence). The CDR3 contains 15 residues. V was shortened by 4 bases and J by 7 bases, with 20 bases between the two germline ends. The PBMCs were sourced from fresh peripheral blood (approximately 10 ml). Using RNA transcripts as the source, TCR beta CDR3 regions were amplified. The HTBI primer set served for first-round RT-PCR of the TCR CDR3. Each CDR3 protein gets one entry after TCRdb re-called the multiplex PCR reads with MiXCR. The sample has under 550,000 distinct CDR3 sequences; 12% to 15% are singletons.

The V and J genes are TRBV5-5 and TRBJ1-2; weak D call: TRBD1 (5 bases). The TCR comes from a young woman with Graves' hyperthyroidism. Input material: blood. CDR3 loop: CASSPWGGEMGGYTF. The CDR3 region has the DNA TGTGCCAGCAGCCCGTGGGGGGGAGAGATGGGTGGCTACACCTTC.